These T cell receptor beta chains were read from a single sample in a study of neurological immune-mediated disorders. TCRdb re-called the 5' RACE reads with MiXCR, one entry per CDR3 protein. The table has around 71,000 distinct CDR3 sequences, roughly 13% seen once. The material sequenced was PBMCs. The receptors were gathered from a female donor with HTLV-1-associated myelopathy (HAM/TSP). Each CDR3 is given with its conserved first and last residue. Each record gives: clone size, J gene, D gene, V gene, CDR3 protein, CDR3 DNA. A D gene is named only where the DNA matches it firmly. The listing skips clone size in some rows; elsewhere it reads once, few, many or a size class.

clone size: few; J gene: TRBJ2-7; D gene: NA; V gene: TRBV6-2/TRBV6-3; CDR3 protein: CASSYRAALGHEQYF; CDR3 DNA: TGTGCCAGCAGTTACCGGGCCGCATTAGGCCACGAGCAGTACTTC
clone size: many; J gene: TRBJ2-1; D gene: TRBD1; V gene: TRBV6-2/TRBV6-3; CDR3 protein: CASSYTSTGWNEQFF; CDR3 DNA: TGTGCCAGCAGTTACACCTCGACAGGGTGGAATGAGCAGTTCTTC
clone size: many; J gene: TRBJ1-5; D gene: TRBD1; V gene: TRBV30; CDR3 protein: CAWSPGGKGNQPQHF; CDR3 DNA: TGTGCCTGGAGTCCAGGGGGCAAAGGCAATCAGCCCCAGCATTTT
clone size: many; J gene: TRBJ2-3; D gene: NA; V gene: TRBV29-1; CDR3 protein: CSVAVPITDTQYF; CDR3 DNA: TGCAGCGTCGCGGTTCCTATCACAGATACGCAGTATTTT
clone size: many; J gene: TRBJ1-6; D gene: NA; V gene: TRBV5-1; CDR3 protein: CASSLAGTISPLHF; CDR3 DNA: TGCGCCAGCAGCTTGGCCGGGACAATTTCACCCCTCCACTTT
clone size: few; J gene: TRBJ2-2; D gene: NA; V gene: TRBV5-1; CDR3 protein: CASSLRRDSANTGELFF; CDR3 DNA: TGCGCCAGCAGCTTGCGGCGGGACAGCGCGAACACCGGGGAGCTGTTTTTT
clone size: many; J gene: TRBJ1-5; D gene: NA; V gene: TRBV28; CDR3 protein: CASTIPDGGNQPQHF; CDR3 DNA: TGTGCCAGCACTATCCCGGACGGCGGCAATCAGCCCCAGCATTTT
clone size: many; J gene: TRBJ1-4; D gene: NA; V gene: TRBV5-5; CDR3 protein: CASSLGGGIEEKLFF; CDR3 DNA: TGTGCCAGCAGCTTGGGAGGGGGAATTGAGGAAAAACTGTTTTTT
clone size: many; J gene: TRBJ1-2; D gene: NA; V gene: TRBV2; CDR3 protein: CASSEALRRQSYTF; CDR3 DNA: TGTGCCAGCAGTGAAGCGCTTCGCAGGCAGAGCTACACCTTC
clone size: many; J gene: TRBJ1-4; D gene: NA; V gene: TRBV20-1; CDR3 protein: CSVQPGEKLFF; CDR3 DNA: TGCAGTGTTCAGCCGGGTGAAAAACTGTTTTTT
clone size: many; J gene: TRBJ2-1; D gene: TRBD1; V gene: TRBV5-1; CDR3 protein: CASSLGQGYEQFF; CDR3 DNA: TGCGCCAGCAGCTTGGGACAGGGGTATGAGCAGTTCTTC
clone size: many; J gene: TRBJ2-1; D gene: NA; V gene: TRBV6-6; CDR3 protein: CASSPSGVNEQFF; CDR3 DNA: TGTGCCAGCAGTCCGAGTGGGGTGAATGAGCAGTTCTTC
clone size: many; J gene: TRBJ2-7; D gene: TRBD1; V gene: TRBV6-6; CDR3 protein: CASRQGSGYEQYF; CDR3 DNA: TGTGCCAGCAGACAGGGGAGCGGATACGAGCAGTACTTC
clone size: many; J gene: TRBJ2-5; D gene: NA; V gene: TRBV5-1; CDR3 protein: CASSGGTAGEETQYF; CDR3 DNA: TGCGCCAGCAGCGGAGGGACGGCCGGGGAAGAGACCCAGTACTTC
clone size: NA; J gene: TRBJ2-1; D gene: TRBD2; V gene: TRBV5-1; CDR3 protein: CASSSGLAGGNNEQFF; CDR3 DNA: TGCGCCAGCAGCTCGGGACTAGCGGGGGGAAACAATGAGCAGTTCTTC
clone size: many; J gene: TRBJ1-2; D gene: NA; V gene: TRBV25-1; CDR3 protein: CASRRESNYGYTF; CDR3 DNA: TGTGCCAGCAGGCGGGAGTCTAACTATGGCTACACCTTC
clone size: many; J gene: TRBJ2-1; D gene: NA; V gene: TRBV4-1; CDR3 protein: CASSQMALTYNEQFF; CDR3 DNA: TGCGCCAGCAGCCAAATGGCATTAACCTACAATGAGCAGTTCTTC
clone size: many; J gene: TRBJ2-2; D gene: TRBD1; V gene: TRBV11-2; CDR3 protein: CASSSSGTGFTGELFF; CDR3 DNA: TGTGCCAGCAGCTCCTCCGGGACAGGGTTCACCGGGGAGCTGTTTTTT
clone size: many; J gene: TRBJ2-7; D gene: NA; V gene: TRBV7-8; CDR3 protein: CASSLRAGEGEQYF; CDR3 DNA: TGTGCCAGCAGCCTGCGGGCAGGGGAGGGCGAGCAGTACTTC
clone size: many; J gene: TRBJ2-3; D gene: NA; V gene: TRBV12-3/TRBV12-4; CDR3 protein: CASTLGLYHTDTQYF; CDR3 DNA: TGTGCCAGCACTTTAGGGCTATACCACACAGATACGCAGTATTTT
clone size: NA; J gene: TRBJ2-1; D gene: NA; V gene: TRBV4-1; CDR3 protein: CASSPQRQDFSMGEQFF; CDR3 DNA: TGCGCCAGCAGCCCTCAACGACAGGACTTTTCGATGGGTGAGCAGTTCTTC
clone size: many; J gene: TRBJ1-5; D gene: NA; V gene: TRBV7-3; CDR3 protein: CASSRDRNQPQHF; CDR3 DNA: TGTGCCAGCAGCCGGGACCGAAATCAGCCCCAGCATTTT
clone size: NA; J gene: TRBJ2-6; D gene: NA; V gene: TRBV5-6; CDR3 protein: CASSSTRDSGANVLTF; CDR3 DNA: TGTGCCAGCAGCTCAACCAGGGACTCTGGGGCCAACGTCCTGACTTTC
clone size: many; J gene: TRBJ2-7; D gene: TRBD2; V gene: TRBV28; CDR3 protein: CASRLAGAAGHEQYF; CDR3 DNA: TGTGCCAGCCGACTAGCGGGGGCGGCGGGCCACGAGCAGTACTTC
clone size: many; J gene: TRBJ2-3; D gene: NA; V gene: TRBV5-1; CDR3 protein: CASSLAGFGADTQYF; CDR3 DNA: TGCGCCAGCAGCTTGGCCGGGTTCGGGGCAGATACGCAGTATTTT
clone size: many; J gene: TRBJ2-1; D gene: TRBD2; V gene: TRBV7-2; CDR3 protein: CASSPRAAGGYNEQFF; CDR3 DNA: TGTGCCAGCAGCCCTAGAGCCGCGGGGGGCTACAATGAGCAGTTCTTC
clone size: NA; J gene: TRBJ1-1; D gene: NA; V gene: TRBV24-1; CDR3 protein: CTTRAIVGGIKTEAFF; CDR3 DNA: TGTACCACCAGGGCCATCGTAGGCGGGATCAAAACTGAAGCTTTCTTT
clone size: many; J gene: TRBJ1-2; D gene: NA; V gene: TRBV29-1; CDR3 protein: CSVEEEQRTGGYTF; CDR3 DNA: TGCAGCGTTGAAGAGGAGCAGCGGACGGGGGGCTACACCTTC
clone size: many; J gene: TRBJ2-3; D gene: NA; V gene: TRBV20-1; CDR3 protein: CSARDGASRTDTQYF; CDR3 DNA: TGCAGTGCTAGAGACGGGGCATCACGCACAGATACGCAGTATTTT
clone size: many; J gene: TRBJ2-1; D gene: TRBD1; V gene: TRBV7-8; CDR3 protein: CASSRTGRHEQFF; CDR3 DNA: TGTGCCAGCAGCCGGACAGGGCGCCATGAGCAGTTCTTC
clone size: NA; J gene: TRBJ2-2; D gene: NA; V gene: TRBV28; CDR3 protein: CASRSHSRGVTGELFF; CDR3 DNA: TGTGCCAGCAGGTCTCATTCCCGGGGCGTCACCGGGGAGCTGTTTTTT
clone size: many; J gene: TRBJ2-3; D gene: NA; V gene: TRBV20-1; CDR3 protein: CSARDGGRTDTQYF; CDR3 DNA: TGCAGTGCTAGAGACGGGGGGCGCACAGATACGCAGTATTTT
clone size: many; J gene: TRBJ2-7; D gene: TRBD1; V gene: TRBV9; CDR3 protein: CASSGGTGRGVYEQYF; CDR3 DNA: TGTGCCAGCAGCGGCGGGACAGGGAGAGGGGTCTACGAGCAGTACTTC
clone size: many; J gene: TRBJ2-7; D gene: NA; V gene: TRBV9; CDR3 protein: CASSLGWWDEQYF; CDR3 DNA: TGTGCCAGCAGCCTAGGGTGGTGGGACGAGCAGTACTTC
clone size: many; J gene: TRBJ1-1; D gene: NA; V gene: TRBV29-1; CDR3 protein: CSVEYGGLDTEAFF; CDR3 DNA: TGCAGCGTTGAATACGGGGGGCTGGACACTGAAGCTTTCTTT
clone size: many; J gene: TRBJ2-7; D gene: TRBD2; V gene: TRBV11-2; CDR3 protein: CASSLGFGLAGYEQYF; CDR3 DNA: TGTGCCAGCAGCTTAGGGTTCGGTCTAGCGGGCTACGAGCAGTACTTC
clone size: many; J gene: TRBJ2-1; D gene: NA; V gene: TRBV12-3/TRBV12-4; CDR3 protein: CASRFQASSYNEQFF; CDR3 DNA: TGTGCCAGCAGGTTTCAGGCAAGCTCCTACAATGAGCAGTTCTTC
clone size: many; J gene: TRBJ1-5; D gene: NA; V gene: TRBV10-2; CDR3 protein: CASSEWGRLSNQPQHF; CDR3 DNA: TGCGCCAGCAGTGAGTGGGGCAGGCTTAGCAATCAGCCCCAGCATTTT
clone size: many; J gene: TRBJ2-2; D gene: NA; V gene: TRBV11-2; CDR3 protein: CASSLARQTNTGELFF; CDR3 DNA: TGTGCCAGCAGCTTAGCCAGACAGACGAACACCGGGGAGCTGTTTTTT
clone size: many; J gene: TRBJ2-3; D gene: TRBD2; V gene: TRBV15; CDR3 protein: CATSRVLAGADTQYF; CDR3 DNA: TGTGCCACCAGCAGAGTACTAGCGGGGGCGGATACGCAGTATTTT
clone size: NA; J gene: TRBJ1-2; D gene: NA; V gene: TRBV18; CDR3 protein: CASSPSSGRGYTF; CDR3 DNA: TGTGCCAGCTCACCATCCAGCGGTCGCGGCTACACCTTC
clone size: many; J gene: TRBJ1-2; D gene: NA; V gene: TRBV11-2; CDR3 protein: CASSPQGVGYGYTF; CDR3 DNA: TGTGCCAGCAGCCCTCAAGGGGTAGGCTATGGCTACACCTTC
clone size: many; J gene: TRBJ2-7; D gene: NA; V gene: TRBV28; CDR3 protein: CASSSPGQVTYEQYF; CDR3 DNA: TGTGCCAGCAGTTCTCCGGGACAAGTAACCTACGAGCAGTACTTC
clone size: many; J gene: TRBJ2-7; D gene: TRBD1; V gene: TRBV12-3/TRBV12-4; CDR3 protein: CASSLSQGGEQYF; CDR3 DNA: TGTGCCAGCAGTTTGTCACAGGGGGGCGAGCAGTACTTC
clone size: many; J gene: TRBJ1-6; D gene: NA; V gene: TRBV6-2/TRBV6-3; CDR3 protein: CASGSRGGDSPLHF; CDR3 DNA: TGTGCCAGCGGTTCTAGGGGAGGGGATTCACCCCTCCACTTT
clone size: many; J gene: TRBJ1-4; D gene: TRBD1; V gene: TRBV9; CDR3 protein: CASSRTGGNEKLFF; CDR3 DNA: TGTGCCAGCAGCAGGACAGGGGGTAATGAAAAACTGTTTTTT
clone size: many; J gene: TRBJ2-2; D gene: NA; V gene: TRBV10-3; CDR3 protein: CATPPGLRYTGELFF; CDR3 DNA: TGTGCCACCCCTCCGGGATTAAGGTACACCGGGGAGCTGTTTTTT
clone size: NA; J gene: TRBJ2-7; D gene: NA; V gene: TRBV18; CDR3 protein: CASSPTGQGGNEQYF; CDR3 DNA: TGTGCCAGCTCACCGACCGGCCAAGGTGGCAACGAGCAGTACTTC
clone size: many; J gene: TRBJ2-1; D gene: NA; V gene: TRBV20-1; CDR3 protein: CSAPAVVGSSYNEQFF; CDR3 DNA: TGCAGTGCTCCCGCCGTGGTGGGGAGCTCCTACAATGAGCAGTTCTTC